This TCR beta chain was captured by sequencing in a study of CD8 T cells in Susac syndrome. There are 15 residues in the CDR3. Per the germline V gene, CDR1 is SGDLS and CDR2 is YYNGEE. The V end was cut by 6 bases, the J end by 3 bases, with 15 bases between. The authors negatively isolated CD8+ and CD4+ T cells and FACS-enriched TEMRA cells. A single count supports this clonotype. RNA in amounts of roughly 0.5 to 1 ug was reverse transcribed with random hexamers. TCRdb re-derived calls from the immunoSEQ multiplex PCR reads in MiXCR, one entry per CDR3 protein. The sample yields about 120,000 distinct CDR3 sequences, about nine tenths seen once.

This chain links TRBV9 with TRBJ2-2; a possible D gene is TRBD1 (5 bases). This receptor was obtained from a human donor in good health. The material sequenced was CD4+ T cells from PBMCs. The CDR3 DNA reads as TGTGCCAGCACCACGGGTCAACAGGACACCGGGGAGCTGTTTTTT. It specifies CASTTGQQDTGELFF.